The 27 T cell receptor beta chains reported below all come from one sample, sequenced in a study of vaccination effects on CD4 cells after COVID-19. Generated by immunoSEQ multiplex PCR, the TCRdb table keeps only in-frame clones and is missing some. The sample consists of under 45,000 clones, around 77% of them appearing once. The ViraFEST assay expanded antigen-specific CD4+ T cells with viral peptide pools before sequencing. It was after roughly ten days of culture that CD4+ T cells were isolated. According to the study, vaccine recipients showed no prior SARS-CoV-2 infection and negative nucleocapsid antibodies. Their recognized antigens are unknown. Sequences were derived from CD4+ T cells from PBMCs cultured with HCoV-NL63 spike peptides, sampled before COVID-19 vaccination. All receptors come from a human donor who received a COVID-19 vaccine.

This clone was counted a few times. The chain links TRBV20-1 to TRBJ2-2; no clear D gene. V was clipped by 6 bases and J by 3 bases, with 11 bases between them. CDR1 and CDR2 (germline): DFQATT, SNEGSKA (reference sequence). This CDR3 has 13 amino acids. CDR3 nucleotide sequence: TGCAGTGCAAGTGACGGAGACACCGGGGAGCTGTTTTTT. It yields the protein CSASDGDTGELFF.

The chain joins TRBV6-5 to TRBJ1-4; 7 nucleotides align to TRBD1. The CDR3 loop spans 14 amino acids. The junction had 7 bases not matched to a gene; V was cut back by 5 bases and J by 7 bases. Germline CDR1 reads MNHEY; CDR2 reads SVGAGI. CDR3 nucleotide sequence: TGTGCCAGCAGTCGACGACAGGGATCTGAAAAACTGTTTTTT. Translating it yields CASSRRQGSEKLFF.

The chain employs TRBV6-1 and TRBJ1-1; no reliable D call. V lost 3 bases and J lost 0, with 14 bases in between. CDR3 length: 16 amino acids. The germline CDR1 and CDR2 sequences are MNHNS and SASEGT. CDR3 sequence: CASSDGSLRLNTEAFF. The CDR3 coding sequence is TGTGCCAGCAGTGACGGCAGCCTGAGGTTGAACACTGAAGCTTTCTTT.

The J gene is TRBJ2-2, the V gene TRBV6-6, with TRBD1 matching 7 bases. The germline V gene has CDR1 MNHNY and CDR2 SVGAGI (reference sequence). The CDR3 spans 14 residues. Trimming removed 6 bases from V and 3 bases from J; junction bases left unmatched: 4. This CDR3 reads CASRGQGDTGELFF. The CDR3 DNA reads TGTGCCAGCAGGGGTCAGGGGGACACCGGGGAGCTGTTTTTT.

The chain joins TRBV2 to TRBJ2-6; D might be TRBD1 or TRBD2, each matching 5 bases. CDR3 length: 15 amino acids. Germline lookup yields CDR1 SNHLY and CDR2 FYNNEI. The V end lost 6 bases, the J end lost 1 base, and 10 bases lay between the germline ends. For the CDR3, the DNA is TGTGCCAGCAGATTAGGGGAGTCTGGGGCCAACGTCCTGACTTTC. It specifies CASRLGESGANVLTF. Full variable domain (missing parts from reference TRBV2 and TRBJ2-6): EPEVTQTPSHQVTQMGQEVILRCVPISNHLYFYWYRQILGQKVEFLVSFYNNEISEKSEIFDDQFSVERPDGSNFTLKIRSTKLEDSAMYFCASRLGESGANVLTFGAGSRLTVL.

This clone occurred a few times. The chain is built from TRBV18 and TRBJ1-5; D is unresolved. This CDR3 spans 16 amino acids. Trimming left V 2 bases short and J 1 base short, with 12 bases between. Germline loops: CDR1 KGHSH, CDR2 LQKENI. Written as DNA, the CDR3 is TGTGCCAGCTCACCAAAGGGAGTTGGGAGCAATCAGCCCCAGCATTTT. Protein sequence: CASSPKGVGSNQPQHF.

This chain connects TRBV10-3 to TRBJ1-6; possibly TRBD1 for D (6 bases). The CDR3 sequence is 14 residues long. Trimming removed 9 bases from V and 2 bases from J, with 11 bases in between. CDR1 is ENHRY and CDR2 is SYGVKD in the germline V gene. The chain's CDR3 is CAIAQGPYNSPLHF. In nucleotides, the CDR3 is TGTGCCATTGCACAGGGCCCCTATAATTCACCCCTCCACTTT.

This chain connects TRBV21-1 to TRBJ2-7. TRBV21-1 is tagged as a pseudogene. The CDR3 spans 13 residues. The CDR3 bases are TGTGCCAGCAGCAAAGTTGGGACGGAAGAGCAGTACGTC. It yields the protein CASSKVGTEEQYV.

The CDR3 nucleotides read TGTGCCAGCAGCACTAGCGGCACCACAGATACGCAGTATTTT. Its translation: CASSTSGTTDTQYF. The chain couples TRBV7-9 to TRBJ2-3, with 8 bases aligning to TRBD2. This CDR3 is built from 14 residues. J lost 2 bases, V lost 5 bases, and 3 bases had no gene match. Germline V gene data show CDR1 as SEHNR and CDR2 as FQNEAQ (reference sequence).

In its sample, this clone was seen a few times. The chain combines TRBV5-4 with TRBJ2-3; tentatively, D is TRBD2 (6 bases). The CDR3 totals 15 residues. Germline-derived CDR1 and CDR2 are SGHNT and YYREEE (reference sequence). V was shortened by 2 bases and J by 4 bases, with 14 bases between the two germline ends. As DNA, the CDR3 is TGTGCCAGCAGCTTAACAGGCGGGGACCCAGATACGCAGTATTTT. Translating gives CASSLTGGDPDTQYF.

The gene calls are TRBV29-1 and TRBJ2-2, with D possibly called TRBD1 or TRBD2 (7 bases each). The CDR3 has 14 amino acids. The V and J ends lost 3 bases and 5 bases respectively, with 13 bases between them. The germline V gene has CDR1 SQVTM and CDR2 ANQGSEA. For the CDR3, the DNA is TGCAGCGTTGACAGGGGGGGGCCGACCGGGGAGCTGTTTTTT. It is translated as CSVDRGGPTGELFF.

CDR3 DNA sequence: TGTGCCAGCAGAGGGGGCCTCATCAATCAGCCCCAGCATTTT. This translates into CASRGGLINQPQHF. The rearrangement joins TRBV6-5 to TRBJ1-5; 7 bases are a match to TRBD1. This CDR3 spans 14 amino acids. With V trimmed by 6 bases and J by 3 bases, 5 bases remained unmatched. Germline V lookup: CDR1 MNHEY, CDR2 SVGAGI.

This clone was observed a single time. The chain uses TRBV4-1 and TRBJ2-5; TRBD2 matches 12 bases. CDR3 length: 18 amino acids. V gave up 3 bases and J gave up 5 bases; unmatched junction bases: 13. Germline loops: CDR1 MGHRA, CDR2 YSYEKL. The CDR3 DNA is TGCGCCAGCAGCCAGAGAGCGGGACTAGCGGGTGGCGGGGAGACCCAGTACTTC. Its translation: CASSQRAGLAGGGETQYF.

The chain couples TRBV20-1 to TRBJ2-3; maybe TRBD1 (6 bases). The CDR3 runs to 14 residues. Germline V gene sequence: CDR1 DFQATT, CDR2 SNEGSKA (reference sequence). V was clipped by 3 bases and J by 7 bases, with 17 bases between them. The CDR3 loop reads CSASGSGEFNTQYF. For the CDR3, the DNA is TGCAGTGCTAGTGGGTCAGGGGAGTTTAATACGCAGTATTTT.

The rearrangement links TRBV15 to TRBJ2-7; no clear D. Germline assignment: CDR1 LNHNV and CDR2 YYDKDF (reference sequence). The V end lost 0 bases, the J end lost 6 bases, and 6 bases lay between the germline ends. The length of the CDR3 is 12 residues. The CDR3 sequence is CATSRDGVEQYV. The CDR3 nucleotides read TGTGCCACCAGCAGAGATGGGGTCGAGCAGTACGTC.

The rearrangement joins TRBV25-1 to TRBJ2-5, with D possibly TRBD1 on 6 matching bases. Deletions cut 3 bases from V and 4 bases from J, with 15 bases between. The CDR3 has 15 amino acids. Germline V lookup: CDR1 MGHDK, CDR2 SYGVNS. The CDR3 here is CASSENYRDPETQYF. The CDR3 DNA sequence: TGTGCCAGCAGTGAGAACTACAGGGACCCAGAGACCCAGTACTTC.

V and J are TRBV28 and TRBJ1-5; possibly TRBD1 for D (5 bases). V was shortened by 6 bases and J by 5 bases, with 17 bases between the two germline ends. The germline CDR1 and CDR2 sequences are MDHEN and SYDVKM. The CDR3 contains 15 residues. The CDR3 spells CASRASFRDHQPQHF. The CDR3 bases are TGTGCCAGCAGGGCCTCGTTCAGGGATCATCAGCCCCAGCATTTT.

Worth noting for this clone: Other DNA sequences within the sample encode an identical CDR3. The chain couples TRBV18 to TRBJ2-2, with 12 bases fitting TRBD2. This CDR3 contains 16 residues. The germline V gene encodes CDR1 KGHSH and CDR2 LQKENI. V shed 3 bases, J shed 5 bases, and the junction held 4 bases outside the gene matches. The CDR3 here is CASSPGLAGLTGELFF. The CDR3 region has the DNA TGTGCCAGCTCACCTGGACTAGCGGGATTGACCGGGGAGCTGTTTTTT.

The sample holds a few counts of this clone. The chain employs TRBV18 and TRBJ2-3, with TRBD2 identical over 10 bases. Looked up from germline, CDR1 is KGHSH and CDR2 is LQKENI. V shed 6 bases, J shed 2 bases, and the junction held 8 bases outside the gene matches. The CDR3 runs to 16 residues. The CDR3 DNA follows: TGTGCCAGCTCCCGGGCTAGCGGGGGCCTCACAGATACGCAGTATTTT. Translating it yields CASSRASGGLTDTQYF.

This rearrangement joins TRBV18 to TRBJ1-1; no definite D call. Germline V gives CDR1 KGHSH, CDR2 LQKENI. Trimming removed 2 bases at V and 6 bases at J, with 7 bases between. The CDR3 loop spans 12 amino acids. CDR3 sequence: CASSPGRAEAFF. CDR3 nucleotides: TGTGCCAGCTCACCAGGGAGGGCTGAAGCTTTCTTT.

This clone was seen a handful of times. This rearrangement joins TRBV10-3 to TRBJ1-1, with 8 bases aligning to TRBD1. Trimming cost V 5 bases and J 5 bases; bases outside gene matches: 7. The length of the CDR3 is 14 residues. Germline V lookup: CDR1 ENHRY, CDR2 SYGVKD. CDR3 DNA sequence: TGTGCCATCAGTTATGACAGGGGCGGTACTGAAGCTTTCTTT. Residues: CAISYDRGGTEAFF.

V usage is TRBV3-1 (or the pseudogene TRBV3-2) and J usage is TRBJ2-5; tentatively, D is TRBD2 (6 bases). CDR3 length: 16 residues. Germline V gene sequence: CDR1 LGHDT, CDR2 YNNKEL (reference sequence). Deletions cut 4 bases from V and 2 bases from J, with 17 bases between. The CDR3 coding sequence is TGTGCCAGCAGCCGTTTCGACGGTAGCGGACAAGAGACCCAGTACTTC. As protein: CASSRFDGSGQETQYF.

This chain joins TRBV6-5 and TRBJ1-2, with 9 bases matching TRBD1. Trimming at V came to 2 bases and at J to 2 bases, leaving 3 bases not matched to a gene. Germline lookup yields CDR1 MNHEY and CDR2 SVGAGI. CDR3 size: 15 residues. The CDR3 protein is CASSYPTGGNYGYTF. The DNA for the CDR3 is TGTGCCAGCAGTTACCCGACAGGGGGAAACTATGGCTACACCTTC.

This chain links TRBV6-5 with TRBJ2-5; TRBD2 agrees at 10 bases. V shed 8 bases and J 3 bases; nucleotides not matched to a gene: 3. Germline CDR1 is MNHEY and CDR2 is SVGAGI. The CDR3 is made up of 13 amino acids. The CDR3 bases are TGTGCCAGCGTAGCGGGGGGCGAAGAGACCCAGTACTTC. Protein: CASVAGGEETQYF.

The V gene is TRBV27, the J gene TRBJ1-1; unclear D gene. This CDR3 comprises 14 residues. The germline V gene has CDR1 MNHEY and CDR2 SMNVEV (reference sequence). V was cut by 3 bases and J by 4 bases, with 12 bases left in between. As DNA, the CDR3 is TGTGCCAGCAGTTTTCGAGGGCTGGTCACTGAAGCTTTCTTT. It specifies CASSFRGLVTEAFF.

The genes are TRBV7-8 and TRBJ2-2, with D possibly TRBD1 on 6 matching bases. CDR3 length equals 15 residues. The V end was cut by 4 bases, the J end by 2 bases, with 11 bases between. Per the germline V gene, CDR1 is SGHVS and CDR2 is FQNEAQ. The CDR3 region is CASSSLQGNTGELFF. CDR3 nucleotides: TGTGCCAGCAGCTCCCTACAGGGTAACACCGGGGAGCTGTTTTTT.

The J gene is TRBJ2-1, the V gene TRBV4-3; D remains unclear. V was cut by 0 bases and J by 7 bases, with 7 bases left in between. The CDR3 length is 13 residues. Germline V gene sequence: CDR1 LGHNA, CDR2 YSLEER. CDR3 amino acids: CASSQDPWNEQFF. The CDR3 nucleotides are TGCGCCAGCAGCCAAGACCCGTGGAATGAGCAGTTCTTC.